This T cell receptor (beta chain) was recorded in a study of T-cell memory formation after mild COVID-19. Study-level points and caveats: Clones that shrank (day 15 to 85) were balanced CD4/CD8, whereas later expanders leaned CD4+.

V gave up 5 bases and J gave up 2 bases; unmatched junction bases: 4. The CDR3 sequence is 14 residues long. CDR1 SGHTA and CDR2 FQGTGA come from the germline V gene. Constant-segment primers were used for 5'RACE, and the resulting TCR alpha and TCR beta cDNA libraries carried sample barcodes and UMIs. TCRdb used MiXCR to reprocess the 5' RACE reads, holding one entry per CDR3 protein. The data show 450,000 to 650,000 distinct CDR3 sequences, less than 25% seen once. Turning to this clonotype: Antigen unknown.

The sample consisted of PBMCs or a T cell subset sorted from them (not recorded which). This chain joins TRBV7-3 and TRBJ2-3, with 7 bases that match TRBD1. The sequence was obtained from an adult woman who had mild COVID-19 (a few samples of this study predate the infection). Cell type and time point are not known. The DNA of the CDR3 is TGTGCCAGCAGCCGGGACAGATACACAGATACGCAGTATTTT. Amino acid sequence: CASSRDRYTDTQYF. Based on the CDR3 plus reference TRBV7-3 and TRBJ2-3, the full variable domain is GAGVSQTPSNKVTEKGKYVELRCDPISGHTALYWYRQSLGQGPEFLIYFQGTGAADDSGLPNDRFFAVRPEGSVSTLKIQRTERGDSAVYLCASSRDRYTDTQYFGPGTRLTVL.